The 16 T cell receptor beta chains given below trace back to one sample, sequenced in a study of control samples from healthy donors and cancer patients. Profiled with immunoSEQ multiplex PCR; TCRdb holds only in-frame clones, not every one. The sample has over 150,000 clones, roughly 94% seen once. Sequences were obtained from blood. These receptors were taken from a young woman in good health.

The DNA of the CDR3 is TGTGCCAGCAGTTTATCGGGGAATCAGCCCCAGCATTTT. Translation: CASSLSGNQPQHF. The V gene is TRBV27, the J gene TRBJ1-5; D is uncertain. This CDR3 comprises 13 residues. CDR1 MNHEY and CDR2 SMNVEV come from the germline V gene (reference sequence). Trimming removed 0 bases from V and 4 bases from J, with 4 bases in between.

The chain employs TRBV6-1 and TRBJ2-5, with D uncertain. V was clipped by 6 bases and J by 5 bases, with 10 bases between them. The CDR3 extends over 12 amino acids. CDR1 is MNHNS and CDR2 is SASEGT in the germline V gene. In DNA, the CDR3 is TGTGCCAGCAGCCCTTACGTGGAGACCCAGTACTTC. Residues: CASSPYVETQYF.

V is TRBV3-1 (or the pseudogene TRBV3-2) and J is TRBJ2-2; D gene ambiguous. Deletions cut 4 bases from V and 4 bases from J, with 10 bases between. In germline, CDR1 is LGHDT, CDR2 YNNKEL (reference sequence). This CDR3 comprises 14 residues. CDR3 nucleotide sequence: TGTGCCAGCAGCCGAACGTTTAGCACCGGGGAGCTGTTTTTT. Protein product: CASSRTFSTGELFF.

This clone was recorded only once. This rearrangement joins TRBV7-8 to TRBJ1-2, with D tentatively TRBD1 (6 bases). The CDR3 is 14 amino acids. CDR1 and CDR2 from the germline V gene are SGHVS and FQNEAQ. Trimming shortened V by 4 bases and J by 6 bases, and 15 bases separated the two germline ends. CDR3 sequence (DNA): TGTGCCAGCAGCTACCCGGGACACCAAAATGGCTACACCTTC. Amino acid sequence: CASSYPGHQNGYTF.

CDR3: CSVEDPSGQGSTDTQYF. The CDR3 bases are TGCAGCGTTGAAGATCCGTCGGGACAGGGGAGCACAGATACGCAGTATTTT. V gene TRBV29-1 combines with J gene TRBJ2-3; the match to TRBD1 covers 10 bases. The CDR3 totals 17 residues. CDR1 is SQVTM and CDR2 is ANQGSEA in the germline V gene. With V trimmed by 0 bases and J by 0 bases, 6 bases remained unmatched.

The rearrangement uses TRBV15 and TRBJ2-3; no firm D call. CDR1 is LNHNV, CDR2 YYDKDF, per germline (reference sequence). Trimming pared 0 bases from V and 6 bases from J, leaving 10 bases between. The CDR3 runs 14 residues. The CDR3 nucleotides are TGTGCCACCAGCAGAGAGGCGAGGTCGGATACGCAGTATTTT. Translating it yields CATSREARSDTQYF.

The rearrangement joins TRBV5-1 to TRBJ1-2; no firm D call. The CDR3 has 13 residues. Looked up from germline, CDR1 is SGHRS and CDR2 is YFSETQ. V was pared by 0 bases and J by 8 bases, with 11 bases between. The CDR3 loop is CASSLEPGEGYTF. CDR3 DNA sequence: TGCGCCAGCAGCTTGGAACCGGGAGAAGGCTACACCTTC.

The genes are TRBV7-9 and TRBJ2-3, with a possible D match to TRBD2 (6 bases). This CDR3 has 14 amino acids. V was pared by 4 bases and J by 2 bases, with 10 bases between. In germline, CDR1 is SEHNR, CDR2 FQNEAQ (reference sequence). CDR3 sequence: CASSSEGSTDTQYF. CDR3 coding DNA: TGTGCCAGCAGCTCGGAGGGATCCACAGATACGCAGTATTTT.

The V and J genes are TRBV6-2 or TRBV6-3 and TRBJ2-1, with TRBD2 identical over 9 bases. CDR3 length equals 15 residues. CDR1 MNHEY and CDR2 SVGEGT come from the germline V gene. With V trimmed by 6 bases and J by 7 bases, 10 bases remained unmatched. The CDR3 is CASSRGGLAGNEQFF. The CDR3 DNA reads as TGTGCCAGCAGCCGCGGGGGGCTAGCGGGAAATGAGCAGTTCTTC.

The V and J genes are TRBV18 and TRBJ2-7, with TRBD2 matching over 16 bases. The V and J ends lost 3 bases and 4 bases, in that order; junction bases with no gene match: 6. The CDR3 extends over 17 amino acids. Germline V gene lookup returns CDR1 KGHSH and CDR2 LQKENI. CDR3 bases: TGTGCCAGCTCACCCGGGACTAGCGGGGGGGTGGGATACGAGCAGTACTTC. Translating it yields CASSPGTSGGVGYEQYF.

In DNA form, the CDR3 reads TGTGCCAGCAGCTCCCGGGACAGGGGGCAAGAGACCCAGTACTTC. It encodes CASSSRDRGQETQYF. This chain joins TRBV13 and TRBJ2-5; 11 bases agree with TRBD1. The CDR3 totals 15 residues. Germline trimming cut 4 bases from V and 2 bases from J; bases unmatched to any gene: 3. Per germline, CDR1 PRHDT and CDR2 FYEKMQ (reference sequence).

This chain joins TRBV19 and TRBJ2-6; the D gene is possibly TRBD2 (5 bases). CDR1 and CDR2 from the germline V gene are LNHDA and SQIVND (reference sequence). CDR3 size: 15 residues. V shed 5 bases and J shed 2 bases, with 10 bases lying between them. In DNA, the CDR3 is TGTGCCAGTAGTGGTGGAGGCGCTGGGGCCAACGTCCTGACTTTC. Protein product: CASSGGGAGANVLTF. Complete variable domain (other parts from reference TRBV19 and TRBJ2-6): DGGITQSPKYLFRKEGQNVTLSCEQNLNHDAMYWYRQDPGQGLRLIYYSQIVNDFQKGDIAEGYSVSREKKESFPLTVTSAQKNPTAFYLCASSGGGAGANVLTFGAGSRLTVL.

The gene calls are TRBV7-2 and TRBJ1-6; unclear D gene. With 3 bases removed from V and 9 bases from J, the gap between germline ends came to 9 bases. The CDR3 runs to 13 residues. Germline V CDR1 and CDR2: SGHTA, FQGNSA. CDR3 DNA: TGTGCCAGCAGCTTGCAGGCAGGTTCACCCCTCCACTTT. Protein product: CASSLQAGSPLHF. The variable domain in full, with the rest retrieved from reference TRBV7-2 and TRBJ1-6, is GAGVSQSPSNKVTEKGKDVELRCDPISGHTALYWYRQSLGQGLEFLIYFQGNSAPDKSGLPSDRFSAERTGGSVSTLTIQRTQQEDSAVYLCASSLQAGSPLHFGNGTRLTVT.

The chain couples TRBV11-3 to TRBJ2-1, with 8 bases fitting TRBD2. The J segment lost 15 bases and the V segment lost 6 bases, leaving 10 bases of the junction unmatched. The CDR3 contains 12 residues. Per germline, CDR1 SGHNT and CDR2 YENEEA. The CDR3 region is CASSYPGTRLFF. The CDR3 coding sequence is TGTGCCAGCAGTTACCCCGGGACTAGACTGTTCTTC.

The V gene is TRBV25-1, the J gene TRBJ1-2; perhaps TRBD1 as D (5 bases). From germline, CDR1 is MGHDK and CDR2 SYGVNS. The CDR3 sequence is 16 residues long. V gave up 1 base and J gave up 5 bases, with 17 bases separating them. Here the CDR3 DNA reads TGTGCCAGCAGTGAATTCGGGGCCAGGGACCTATATGGCTACACCTTC. It codes for CASSEFGARDLYGYTF.

The rearrangement links TRBV5-6 to TRBJ1-1; tentative D call: TRBD1 (6 bases). V lost 0 bases, J lost 1 base, and 13 bases lay in between. This CDR3 is 16 amino acids long. The V gene's germline CDR1 is SGHDT and CDR2 YYEEEE. CDR3 protein: CASSLVLGTRNTEAFF. In DNA, the CDR3 is TGTGCCAGCAGCTTGGTGCTCGGGACAAGGAACACTGAAGCTTTCTTT. Full variable domain (rest looked up from reference TRBV5-6 and TRBJ1-1): DAGVTQSPTHLIKTRGQQVTLRCSPKSGHDTVSWYQQALGQGPQFIFQYYEEEERQRGNFPDRFSGHQFPNYSSELNVNALLLGDSALYLCASSLVLGTRNTEAFFGQGTRLTVV.